This is a list of T cell receptor beta chains from one sample in a study of T cell changes during pregnancy in multiple sclerosis. TCRdb's copy holds only in-frame clones and misses some; the assay was immunoSEQ multiplex PCR. The table shows more than 40,000 clones, with roughly 92% occurring only once. The sample here was CD4+ T cells from peripheral blood mononuclear cells, taken in the second trimester of pregnancy. These receptors were taken from a female donor with multiple sclerosis, enrolled in a pregnancy study. Each CDR3 is given with its conserved first and last residue. The D gene is left open where the match is weak. Expanded clones are given a class, and other clones once, few, many or no size at all.

V	D	size	J	CDR3	DNA
TRBV6-4	TRBD2	.	TRBJ2-3	CASSLRSGGALTDTQYF	TGTGCCAGCAGTCTGCGTAGCGGGGGGGCGTTGACAGATACGCAGTATTTT
TRBV25-1	TRBD1	.	TRBJ2-1	CASSRTGGNNEQFF	TGTGCCAGCAGTCGGACAGGGGGCAACAATGAGCAGTTCTTC
TRBV30	TRBD1	few	TRBJ2-7	CAWSDRVAYEQYF	TGTGCCTGGAGCGACAGGGTAGCCTACGAGCAGTACTTC
TRBV10-3	TRBD1	.	TRBJ2-7	CAIRGDSSYEQYF	TGTGCCATCAGGGGGGACAGCTCCTACGAGCAGTACTTC
TRBV6-5	TRBD2	.	TRBJ2-1	CASSKSGGASNEQFF	TGTGCCAGCAGCAAAAGCGGGGGGGCCTCCAATGAGCAGTTCTTC
TRBV27	.	once	TRBJ2-7	CASQDPSRDEQYF	TGTGCCAGCCAAGACCCCAGCAGGGACGAGCAGTACTTC
TRBV4-3	.	.	TRBJ2-5	CASSQELGGPTETQYF	TGCGCCAGCAGCCAGGAGTTGGGGGGGCCGACGGAGACCCAGTACTTC
TRBV11-2	TRBD2	.	TRBJ2-3	CASSPGGSFDTQYF	TGTGCCAGCAGCCCGGGGGGGAGCTTTGATACGCAGTATTTT
TRBV7-3	.	.	TRBJ1-1	CASSPPAGRGYTNTEAFF	TGTGCCAGCAGCCCCCCGGCGGGCAGGGGTTATACGAACACTGAAGCTTTCTTT
TRBV9	.	.	TRBJ2-2	CASSVEGLGTGELFF	TGTGCCAGCAGCGTAGAGGGGTTGGGCACCGGGGAGCTGTTTTTT
TRBV7-2	.	once	TRBJ1-2	CASSVTGNGYTF	TGTGCCAGCAGCGTAACAGGGAACGGCTACACCTTC
TRBV9	TRBD2	.	TRBJ2-1	CASSAGLAGAYNEQFF	TGTGCCAGCAGCGCAGGACTAGCGGGGGCCTACAATGAGCAGTTCTTC
TRBV30	.	.	TRBJ2-2	CAWGRGGWDAGELFF	TGTGCCTGGGGGCGAGGGGGTTGGGACGCCGGGGAGCTGTTTTTT
TRBV10-3	TRBD1	.	TRBJ2-2	CAIKGQGASGELFF	TGTGCCATCAAGGGACAGGGGGCGTCCGGGGAGCTGTTTTTT
TRBV6-5	.	.	TRBJ1-1	CASRTGGGIEAFF	TGTGCCAGCAGGACCGGCGGGGGGATTGAAGCTTTCTTT
TRBV7-2	.	.	TRBJ1-2	CASSNNPTAYGYTF	TGTGCCAGCAGCAATAACCCGACAGCTTATGGCTACACCTTC